This TCR beta chain is drawn from a study of OX40 agonist ivuxolimab in advanced cancers. Study-wide context: While on treatment, patients had intravenous ivuxolimab at 0.01 to 10 mg/kg every 2 weeks. Subjects had a mean age of about 65 years, with a range of 23 to 79; roughly 83% were male. Study-wide results and limits: Both CD4+ and CD8+ T cell populations in blood had undergone clonal expansion by week 6 at 0.1 to 3.0 mg/kg.

This CDR3 region has 13 residues. Trimming at V came to 9 bases and at J to 3 bases, leaving 5 bases not matched to a gene. Germline lookup yields CDR1 ENHRY and CDR2 SYGVKD. As regards this clone: Its specificity is not known.

Patients were excluded for autoimmune disease history or systemic immunosuppression. Method: immunoSEQ multiplex PCR; TCRdb's copy keeps in-frame clones and lacks some. The sample includes 130,000 or so clones, 90% of them seen just once. The sample consisted of CD4+ or CD8+ T cells sorted from blood, taken in a trial of the OX40 agonist ivuxolimab. The gene calls are TRBV10-3 and TRBJ2-3, with 8 bases fitting TRBD2. This TCR was sampled from an adult with an advanced solid tumor such as melanoma, head and neck, liver or kidney cancer. CDR3 coding DNA: TGTGCCATGAGCGGGAGTGGTACAGATACGCAGTATTTT. Translated, it gives CAMSGSGTDTQYF.